Shown below are 21 T cell receptor beta chains from a single sample sequenced in a study of long-term antiretroviral therapy in people with HIV. Sequencing relied on immunoSEQ assay v3.0, run at survey level. Libraries were prepared by immunoSEQ multiplex PCR; TCRdb keeps only in-frame clonotypes and omits some of them. Of 35,000 or so clones detected, 83% appear once; the ten largest clones hold approximately 8%. The specimen comprised unsorted PBMCs, sampled 0.4 years before starting antiretroviral therapy. The receptors originated from a man younger than 35 with HIV.

The gene calls are TRBV5-1 and TRBJ2-1, with D unclear. V dropped 3 bases and J dropped 0 bases, with 10 bases sitting between them. CDR1 and CDR2 (germline): SGHRS, YFSETQ. This CDR3 spans 15 amino acids. CDR3 residues: CASSSGRSSYNEQFF. The CDR3 DNA reads as TGCGCCAGCAGCTCCGGACGGAGCTCCTACAATGAGCAGTTCTTC.

This chain connects TRBV9 to TRBJ1-4; weak D call: TRBD1 (5 bases). The germline V and J ends were trimmed by 5 bases and 2 bases, with 13 bases remaining between them. Per the germline V gene, CDR1 is SGDLS and CDR2 is YYNGEE. The CDR3 has 15 residues. In nucleotides, the CDR3 is TGTGCCAGCAGTCAGGGTTGGGGCACTAATGAAAAACTGTTTTTT. It codes for CASSQGWGTNEKLFF.

The chain recombines TRBV9 with TRBJ2-2; D is possibly TRBD2 (5 bases). The germline V gene encodes CDR1 SGDLS and CDR2 YYNGEE. Trimming pared 0 bases from V and 1 base from J, leaving 13 bases between. The CDR3 spans 17 residues. In nucleotides, the CDR3 is TGTGCCAGCAGCGTAGAATCACGCCGGGGGAACACCGGGGAGCTGTTTTTT. Translated, it gives CASSVESRRGNTGELFF.

This rearrangement joins TRBV6-9 to TRBJ2-3; the D gene is possibly TRBD2 (5 bases). Germline assignment: CDR1 MNHGY and CDR2 SVAAGI. The CDR3 has 15 residues. V lost 2 bases and J 2 bases, leaving 11 bases between the germline ends. DNA for the CDR3: TGTGCCAGCAGTTATGACCCGACTATCACAGATACGCAGTATTTT. Amino acid sequence: CASSYDPTITDTQYF.

The chain joins TRBV5-1 to TRBJ1-2; no firm D call. The CDR3 has 14 residues. The V end was cut by 2 bases, the J end by 5 bases, with 13 bases between. Germline V gene lookup returns CDR1 SGHRS and CDR2 YFSETQ. CDR3 DNA sequence: TGCGCCAGCAGCTTCGAGAGGTCAGGATATGGCTACACCTTC. It is translated as CASSFERSGYGYTF.

The chain employs TRBV23-1 and TRBJ1-1, with TRBD1 as a possible D gene (5 bases). TRBV23-1 is treated as an ORF (open reading frame) with a function not yet certain. This CDR3 has 14 residues. With 6 bases removed from V and 1 base from J, the gap between germline ends came to 12 bases. The DNA for the CDR3 is TGCGCCAGCAGGGGACCGGGGACGAACACTGAAGCTTTCTTT. As protein: CASRGPGTNTEAFF.

The chain is built from TRBV6-5 and TRBJ2-3; 10 bases align to TRBD2. The CDR3 is 15 amino acids. V dropped 6 bases and J dropped 3; count of bases not matched to a gene: 6. CDR1 is MNHEY and CDR2 is SVGAGI in the germline V gene. The CDR3: CASRNLAGGTDTQYF. Written as DNA, the CDR3 is TGTGCCAGCAGGAATTTAGCGGGGGGTACAGATACGCAGTATTTT.

The chain employs TRBV5-4 and TRBJ2-7, with 8 bases aligning to TRBD1. The CDR3 spans 15 residues. With 0 bases clipped from V and 7 bases from J, the junction kept 9 bases outside the gene matches. Germline V gives CDR1 SGHNT, CDR2 YYREEE (reference sequence). DNA for the CDR3: TGTGCCAGCAGCTTGGGACAGGGGTCGTTGTGGGAGCAGTACTTC. Its protein is CASSLGQGSLWEQYF. Full variable domain (missing parts from reference TRBV5-4 and TRBJ2-7): ETGVTQSPTHLIKTRGQQVTLRCSSQSGHNTVSWYQQALGQGPQFIFQYYREEENGRGNFPPRFSGLQFPNYSSELNVNALELDDSALYLCASSLGQGSLWEQYFGPGTRLTVT.

This rearrangement joins TRBV29-1 to TRBJ1-1; D is ambiguous. The CDR3 is 8 residues long. The germline V gene has CDR1 SQVTM and CDR2 ANQGSEA. V was pared by 6 bases and J by 9 bases, with 5 bases between. The CDR3 region has the DNA TGCAGCGTGTCTAAAGCTTTCTTT. This codes for CSVSKAFF.

V usage is TRBV5-1 and J usage is TRBJ1-1; the match to TRBD1 covers 10 bases. Germline assignment: CDR1 SGHRS and CDR2 YFSETQ. This CDR3 spans 16 amino acids. Trimming at V came to 2 bases and at J to 5 bases, leaving 9 bases not matched to a gene. As DNA, the CDR3 is TGCGCCAGCAGCTTCGGACAGGGGGGTTTGATTACTGAAGCTTTCTTT. Its protein is CASSFGQGGLITEAFF.

This clone was counted a single time. The genes are TRBV9 and TRBJ2-7; possible D gene TRBD1, 6 bases. The CDR3 runs 14 residues. V was shortened by 0 bases and J by 6 bases, with 13 bases between the two germline ends. CDR1 is SGDLS, CDR2 YYNGEE, per germline. The CDR3 DNA follows: TGTGCCAGCAGCGTAGGGGGGCGGCTGGGCGAGCAGTACTTC. The encoded protein is CASSVGGRLGEQYF. Full variable domain (outside the CDR3, taken from reference TRBV9 and TRBJ2-7): DSGVTQTPKHLITATGQRVTLRCSPRSGDLSVYWYQQSLDQGLQFLIQYYNGEERAKGNILERFSAQQFPDLHSELNLSSLELGDSALYFCASSVGGRLGEQYFGPGTRLTVT.

V gene TRBV19 combines with J gene TRBJ2-5; D might be TRBD1 or TRBD2, each matching 5 bases. The V gene lost 10 bases and the J gene lost 0 bases, with 18 bases spanning the gap. This CDR3 has 15 residues. Looked up from germline, CDR1 is LNHDA and CDR2 is SQIVND (reference sequence). CDR3 DNA: TGTGCCATTCCCTTAGTATCGGGACACCAAGAGACCCAGTACTTC. This translates into CAIPLVSGHQETQYF.

This clone has more than one count but fewer than ten. The chain is built from TRBV19 and TRBJ1-5; D not resolved. Germline V gives CDR1 LNHDA, CDR2 SQIVND (reference sequence). With 0 bases removed from V and 0 bases from J, the gap between germline ends came to 12 bases. The CDR3 covers 17 residues. The CDR3 DNA reads TGTGCCAGTAGTATAGATGGGCGGAAGAATAGCAATCAGCCCCAGCATTTT. The encoded protein is CASSIDGRKNSNQPQHF.

J is TRBJ2-1 and V is TRBV5-4; 9 bases fit TRBD1. V gave up 1 base and J gave up 3 bases; unmatched junction bases: 5. Germline assignment: CDR1 SGHNT and CDR2 YYREEE (reference sequence). The CDR3 has 16 amino acids. In nucleotides, the CDR3 is TGTGCCAGCAGCTTGCCCGACAGGGGGGGCTACAATGAGCAGTTCTTC. Protein product: CASSLPDRGGYNEQFF.

The chain links TRBV5-1 to TRBJ2-3; D is unresolved. Per germline, CDR1 SGHRS and CDR2 YFSETQ. The CDR3 length is 17 residues. V was shortened by 0 bases and J by 3 bases, with 17 bases between the two germline ends. CDR3 DNA sequence: TGCGCCAGCAGCTTGGACCCTATGGGGTATAGTACAGATACGCAGTATTTT. As protein: CASSLDPMGYSTDTQYF.

This chain joins TRBV13 and TRBJ2-7, with 8 bases aligning to TRBD1. The ends lost 0 bases at V and 3 bases at J; junction bases unmatched: 7. Germline loops: CDR1 PRHDT, CDR2 FYEKMQ (reference sequence). The CDR3 runs to 16 residues. This CDR3 reads CASSLGRRTGLYEQYF. As DNA, the CDR3 is TGTGCCAGCAGCTTAGGCCGGCGGACAGGGCTCTACGAGCAGTACTTC.

This clone was found a few times. The CDR3 region is CASSLTGGLNSPLHF. The CDR3 coding sequence is TGTGCCAGCAGCTTGACGGGGGGCCTTAATTCACCCCTCCACTTT. The chain employs TRBV5-4 and TRBJ1-6; possibly TRBD1 for D (6 bases). The CDR3 has 15 amino acids. V was cut by 1 base and J by 6 bases, with 11 bases left in between. CDR1 SGHNT and CDR2 YYREEE come from the germline V gene (reference sequence).

This chain uses TRBV6-5 with TRBJ2-1; 9 positions agree with TRBD1. Germline CDR1 MNHEY, CDR2 SVGAGI. The CDR3 is 14 residues long. V shed 7 bases and J 3 bases; nucleotides not matched to a gene: 4. The CDR3 sequence: CASTGQGIYNEQFF. For the CDR3, the DNA is TGTGCCAGCACCGGACAGGGGATCTACAATGAGCAGTTCTTC.

This clone is a singleton in its sample. The chain is built from TRBV15 and TRBJ2-1; no reliable D call. Germline V gene data show CDR1 as LNHNV and CDR2 as YYDKDF (reference sequence). CDR3 length equals 15 residues. Deletions cut 8 bases from V and 2 bases from J, with 16 bases between. CDR3 nucleotides: TGTGCCACCTTTGAGATCCGAGCTACCTACAATGAGCAGTTCTTC. As protein: CATFEIRATYNEQFF. Using reference TRBV15 and TRBJ2-1 for the parts outside the CDR3, the full variable domain is DAMVIQNPRYQVTQFGKPVTLSCSQTLNHNVMYWYQQKSSQAPKLLFHYYDKDFNNEADTPDNFQSRRPNTSFCFLDIRSPGLGDTAMYLCATFEIRATYNEQFFGPGTRLTVL.

The gene calls are TRBV19 and TRBJ2-1; D is undetermined. V was pared by 9 bases and J by 4 bases, with 10 bases between. This CDR3 has 12 amino acids. The V gene's germline CDR1 is LNHDA and CDR2 SQIVND (reference sequence). The CDR3 here is CASKTGYNEQFF. The DNA of the CDR3 is TGTGCCAGCAAGACGGGTTACAATGAGCAGTTCTTC.

The chain recombines TRBV29-1 with TRBJ1-5, with a weak D call TRBD1 (5 bases). V dropped 2 bases and J dropped 4 bases, with 9 bases sitting between them. Germline-derived CDR1 and CDR2 are SQVTM and ANQGSEA. This CDR3 region has 13 residues. DNA for the CDR3: TGCAGCGTTGAAACAGGCCCAAATCAGCCCCAGCATTTT. The encoded protein is CSVETGPNQPQHF.